The next 32 T cell receptor beta chains were all read from a single sample in a study of blood T cell repertoires in COVID-19. Clones were read by immunoSEQ multiplex PCR, and TCRdb kept only the in-frame ones, dropping some. The sample lists around 430,000 clones; roughly 89% were seen once. Sequenced: PBMCs or T cells enriched from blood (not recorded which). The receptor source for this set is a woman between 50 and 59 years old who had recovered from COVID-19.

V is TRBV19 and J is TRBJ1-6, with D unresolved. The V end lost 6 bases, the J end lost 11 bases, and 17 bases lay between the germline ends. Germline lookup yields CDR1 LNHDA and CDR2 SQIVND (reference sequence). The CDR3 covers 14 residues. In nucleotides, the CDR3 is TGTGCCAGTAGCAATAGTCTTTGGGCGCCACCCCTCCACTTT. Its translation is CASSNSLWAPPLHF.

CDR3 sequence: CASSLRDFSTDTQYF. CDR3 DNA sequence: TGTGCCAGCAGTTTGCGGGATTTTAGCACAGATACGCAGTATTTT. The chain links TRBV27 to TRBJ2-3; the D gene is possibly TRBD2 (6 bases). The length of the CDR3 is 15 residues. Looked up from germline, CDR1 is MNHEY and CDR2 is SMNVEV (reference sequence). Trimming took 3 bases from V and 0 from J, leaving 10 bases between them.

The DNA of the CDR3 is TGTGCCAGCAGCTTGGGGCAGGGGGGAGAGACCCAGTACTTC. Its translation: CASSLGQGGETQYF. The rearrangement joins TRBV5-4 to TRBJ2-5, with D possibly matching TRBD1 (7 bases). The germline gives CDR1 SGHNT, CDR2 YYREEE (reference sequence). The CDR3 sequence is 14 residues long. The V gene lost 0 bases and the J gene lost 4 bases, with 10 bases spanning the gap.

The chain joins TRBV19 to TRBJ2-7; TRBD1 matches at 7 bases. With V trimmed by 4 bases and J by 2 bases, 8 bases remained unmatched. The CDR3 extends over 15 amino acids. CDR1 and CDR2 from the germline V gene are LNHDA and SQIVND (reference sequence). CDR3 DNA sequence: TGTGCCAGTAGTACCCCGACAGGGACCCCCTACGAGCAGTACTTC. It yields the protein CASSTPTGTPYEQYF.

The chain combines TRBV25-1 with TRBJ2-3; D is ambiguous. The length of the CDR3 is 14 residues. V was trimmed by 7 bases and J by 2 bases, leaving 13 bases between them. The germline CDR1 and CDR2 sequences are MGHDK and SYGVNS. The DNA for the CDR3 is TGTGCCAGCATCTCCAGTACATTCACAGATACGCAGTATTTT. Translated: CASISSTFTDTQYF.

V and J are TRBV20-1 and TRBJ2-7; 8 bases map to TRBD1. V shed 3 bases, J shed 0 bases, and the junction held 4 bases outside the gene matches. CDR3 size: 14 residues. The germline gives CDR1 DFQATT, CDR2 SNEGSKA (reference sequence). CDR3 DNA: TGCAGTGCTAGTGGGGACAGGAGCTCCTACGAGCAGTACTTC. Translating gives CSASGDRSSYEQYF.

This clone has just a few counts. The V gene is TRBV3-1 (or the pseudogene TRBV3-2), the J gene TRBJ1-6; perhaps TRBD1 as D (6 bases). The CDR3 contains 15 residues. Trimming removed 6 bases at V and 6 bases at J, with 15 bases between. CDR1 and CDR2 (germline): LGHDT, YNNKEL (reference sequence). CDR3 in amino acids: CASSPTTGSNSPLHF. The CDR3 region has the DNA TGTGCCAGCAGTCCTACCACAGGGAGTAATTCACCCCTCCACTTT.

Notes on this clone: The junction does not match germline at one end; this may be a read error. The chain joins TRBV11-2 to TRBJ1-2; 9 bases match TRBD1. CDR3 size: 12 residues. In germline, CDR1 is SGHAT, CDR2 FQNNGV. In DNA, the CDR3 is TGTGCCAGCAGCTTAGGCTACGGGACAGGGACTTTC. Protein: CASSLGYGTGTF.

The V gene is TRBV7-2, the J gene TRBJ1-2; D is ambiguous. The CDR3 totals 15 residues. The germline V gene encodes CDR1 SGHTA and CDR2 FQGNSA. The V end was cut by 7 bases, the J end by 0 bases, with 15 bases between. As DNA, the CDR3 is TGTGCCAGCACCACCTCGGGGTCAGCTAACTATGGCTACACCTTC. Residues: CASTTSGSANYGYTF. The full variable domain, its missing parts supplied by reference TRBV7-2 and TRBJ1-2, is GAGVSQSPSNKVTEKGKDVELRCDPISGHTALYWYRQSLGQGLEFLIYFQGNSAPDKSGLPSDRFSAERTGGSVSTLTIQRTQQEDSAVYLCASTTSGSANYGYTFGSGTRLTVV.

V and J are TRBV10-3 and TRBJ2-7; TRBD1 aligns across 10 bases. Germline CDR1 ENHRY, CDR2 SYGVKD. V trimming: 4 bases; J trimming: 8 bases; junction bases outside the gene matches: 11. The CDR3 has 15 residues. In nucleotides, the CDR3 is TGTGCCATCAGTGGAGAGACCGGGACAGGGGCGAAGCAGTACTTC. It translates to CAISGETGTGAKQYF.

Only one count was recorded for this clone. Other DNA sequences in this specimen translate into the identical CDR3. The chain is built from TRBV5-1 and TRBJ2-2; 7 bases agree with TRBD1. The V gene end was trimmed by 7 bases and the J gene end by 0 bases; junction bases not matched to a gene: 6. CDR1 and CDR2 (germline): SGHRS, YFSETQ. The CDR3 totals 15 residues. Written as DNA, the CDR3 is TGCGCCAGCTCCCCCGGGACAGCGAACACCGGGGAGCTGTTTTTT. Translating it yields CASSPGTANTGELFF.

The V gene is TRBV7-9, the J gene TRBJ1-2, with TRBD1 as a possible D gene (5 bases). The CDR3 has 16 residues. Germline V gene data show CDR1 as SEHNR and CDR2 as FQNEAQ (reference sequence). The V end lost 6 bases, the J end lost 5 bases, and 22 bases lay between the germline ends. CDR3 sequence (DNA): TGTGCCAGCAGTCCTCCGATGGTGACAGCCAGTTATGGCTACACCTTC. It translates to CASSPPMVTASYGYTF. The entire variable domain, with the rest obtained from reference TRBV7-9 and TRBJ1-2, is as follows: DTGVSQNPRHKITKRGQNVTFRCDPISEHNRLYWYRQTLGQGPEFLTYFQNEAQLEKSRLLSDRFSAERPKGSFSTLEIQRTEQGDSAMYLCASSPPMVTASYGYTFGSGTRLTVV.

J is TRBJ1-4 and V is TRBV28, with TRBD1 identical over 7 bases. Germline CDR1 MDHEN, CDR2 SYDVKM. The CDR3 has 15 amino acids. V trimming: 5 bases; J trimming: 6 bases; junction bases outside the gene matches: 9. In DNA form, the CDR3 reads TGTGCCAGCAGTATAGGACAGGACGGGGATGAAAAACTGTTTTTT. The encoded protein is CASSIGQDGDEKLFF.

This chain joins TRBV28 and TRBJ1-4; D may be TRBD1 (5 bases). Looked up from germline, CDR1 is MDHEN and CDR2 is SYDVKM. The CDR3 is made up of 12 amino acids. The ends were cut back, 3 bases at V and 8 bases at J, with 7 bases in the middle. The CDR3 DNA follows: TGTGCCAGCAGTTTGGACATAGAAAAACTGTTTTTT. Protein: CASSLDIEKLFF.

This chain's CDR3 is CASTSSQGAFRVYTF. The CDR3 DNA reads as TGTGCCAGCACCAGTTCCCAGGGGGCTTTTCGGGTCTACACCTTC. The J gene is TRBJ1-2, the V gene TRBV28, with 8 bases aligning to TRBD1. The CDR3 is 15 residues long. V lost 7 bases to trimming and J lost 10 bases; unmatched junction nucleotides: 17. Germline CDR1 MDHEN, CDR2 SYDVKM.

This sequence joins TRBV7-9 and TRBJ2-2, with TRBD1 as a possible D gene (6 bases). The V gene's germline CDR1 is SEHNR and CDR2 FQNEAQ (reference sequence). V was cut by 4 bases and J by 5 bases, with 8 bases left in between. The CDR3 length is 13 residues. In DNA, the CDR3 is TGTGCCAGCAGCTCCGGGACAACCGGGGAGCTGTTTTTT. The encoded protein is CASSSGTTGELFF.

This clone has just a few counts. The rearrangement joins TRBV7-8 to TRBJ2-5; D is perhaps TRBD2 (5 bases). This CDR3 spans 14 amino acids. Looked up from germline, CDR1 is SGHVS and CDR2 is FQNEAQ. Between the trimmed V and J ends, which lost 3 bases and 4 bases, there was a span of 12 bases. The CDR3 here is CASSLVGGRETQYF. In DNA form, the CDR3 reads TGTGCCAGCAGCTTGGTAGGCGGGCGAGAGACCCAGTACTTC.

V usage is TRBV4-3 and J usage is TRBJ1-6; D is perhaps TRBD1 (5 bases). Germline CDR1 is LGHNA and CDR2 is YSLEER. Trimming stripped 0 bases from V and 4 bases from J, with 7 bases between. The CDR3 is 15 amino acids. CDR3 loop: CASSQDQGYNSPLHF. CDR3 nucleotide sequence: TGCGCCAGCAGCCAAGATCAGGGTTATAATTCACCCCTCCACTTT.

The V call is TRBV4-1, the J call TRBJ1-6; D possibly corresponds to TRBD1 (5 bases). V was pared by 0 bases and J by 13 bases, with 10 bases between. The CDR3 contains 13 residues. Germline CDR1 and CDR2: MGHRA and YSYEKL. For the CDR3, the DNA is TGCGCCAGCAGCCAAGACTGGGGGAGGCCCCTCCACTTT. It encodes CASSQDWGRPLHF.

V is TRBV11-2 and J is TRBJ1-6, with D perhaps TRBD1 (6 bases). V was shortened by 5 bases and J by 4 bases, with 12 bases between the two germline ends. CDR1 and CDR2 (germline): SGHAT, FQNNGV. The CDR3 sequence is 15 residues long. The CDR3 here is CASSLRDKYNSPLHF. In DNA form, the CDR3 reads TGTGCCAGCAGCCTCCGGGACAAGTATAATTCACCCCTCCACTTT.

This chain uses TRBV7-8 with TRBJ1-2; TRBD1 matches 7 bases. CDR3 length equals 13 residues. V dropped 2 bases and J dropped 8; count of bases not matched to a gene: 5. Per the germline V gene, CDR1 is SGHVS and CDR2 is FQNEAQ. CDR3 DNA sequence: TGTGCCAGCAGCTTATACAGGGGCGACGGCTACACCTTC. Amino acids: CASSLYRGDGYTF.

In its sample, this clone was seen once. The genes are TRBV5-1 and TRBJ1-1, with D maybe TRBD1 (5 bases). CDR3 length equals 15 residues. V was trimmed by 0 bases and J by 1 base, leaving 10 bases between them. Germline V gene data show CDR1 as SGHRS and CDR2 as YFSETQ. The CDR3 sequence is CASSLGQGGNTEAFF. Here the CDR3 DNA reads TGCGCCAGCAGCTTGGGTCAGGGAGGGAACACTGAAGCTTTCTTT.

This clone was picked up one time. The chain employs TRBV4-3 and TRBJ2-1, with D hard to call. V lost 0 bases and J lost 7, with 7 bases in between. CDR3 length: 13 amino acids. The V gene's germline CDR1 is LGHNA and CDR2 YSLEER. The CDR3 region has the DNA TGCGCCAGCAGCCAAGATACCAGGAATGAGCAGTTCTTC. Translated, it gives CASSQDTRNEQFF.

V usage is TRBV30 and J usage is TRBJ1-1; D perhaps matches TRBD1 (5 bases). This CDR3 region has 13 residues. Per the germline V gene, CDR1 is GTSNPN and CDR2 is SVGIG (reference sequence). The ends were cut back, 1 base at V and 0 bases at J, with 6 bases in the middle. The CDR3 loop reads CAWSGQMNTEAFF. In DNA form, the CDR3 reads TGTGCCTGGAGTGGACAGATGAACACTGAAGCTTTCTTT.

This clone appeared a single time. This chain connects TRBV28 to TRBJ1-1, with 9 bases identical to TRBD1. Germline CDR1 MDHEN, CDR2 SYDVKM. CDR3 length: 14 amino acids. V shed 6 bases and J 4 bases; nucleotides not matched to a gene: 6. In DNA, the CDR3 is TGTGCCAGCAGGGGGACAGGGTACCCCACTGAAGCTTTCTTT. It is translated as CASRGTGYPTEAFF.

The CDR3 loop reads CASSLGLAGGADTQYF. CDR3 DNA: TGTGCCAGCAGTTTAGGCCTAGCGGGGGGCGCAGATACGCAGTATTTT. The chain couples TRBV28 to TRBJ2-3, with 11 bases aligning to TRBD2. J gave up 4 bases and V 2 bases, and 5 bases lay outside the gene matches. The CDR3 consists of 16 residues. Germline V CDR1 and CDR2: MDHEN, SYDVKM.

The V call is TRBV3-1 (or the pseudogene TRBV3-2), the J call TRBJ1-3, with a possible D match to TRBD1 (6 bases). The CDR3 is 15 amino acids. V lost 4 bases, J lost 4 bases, and 14 bases lay in between. Per the germline V gene, CDR1 is LGHDT and CDR2 is YNNKEL (reference sequence). Written as DNA, the CDR3 is TGTGCCAGCAGCCGAAAACAGGGCGGCGGAAACACCATATATTTT. Protein: CASSRKQGGGNTIYF.

This chain links TRBV30 with TRBJ1-6; D not resolved. V dropped 2 bases and J dropped 7 bases, with 9 bases sitting between them. The CDR3 spans 13 residues. CDR1 GTSNPN and CDR2 SVGIG come from the germline V gene (reference sequence). CDR3 residues: CAWSLQVNSPLHF. The CDR3 DNA reads TGTGCCTGGAGTCTGCAGGTCAATTCACCCCTCCACTTT.

The table lists this clone with a count of one. The V call is TRBV5-6, the J call TRBJ1-1; weak D call: TRBD1 (5 bases). Germline V gene lookup returns CDR1 SGHDT and CDR2 YYEEEE. The CDR3 totals 14 residues. V was pared by 4 bases and J by 3 bases, with 13 bases between. CDR3 in DNA: TGTGCCAGCAGCCCGCGGGGGTTGGACACTGAAGCTTTCTTT. Protein product: CASSPRGLDTEAFF.

The chain links TRBV30 to TRBJ1-1, with D unresolved. The CDR3 sequence is 10 residues long. Germline V gene sequence: CDR1 GTSNPN, CDR2 SVGIG (reference sequence). The CDR3 here is CVFLNTEAFF. The CDR3 coding sequence is TGTGTATTCCTGAACACTGAAGCTTTCTTT.

The chain carries TRBV3-1 (or the pseudogene TRBV3-2) and TRBJ1-2; 8 bases are shared with TRBD1. The CDR3 is 18 amino acids. Germline trimming cut 4 bases from V and 1 base from J; bases unmatched to any gene: 14. CDR1 is LGHDT, CDR2 YNNKEL, per germline (reference sequence). The CDR3 loop reads CASSPLTTGASGNYGYTF. CDR3 DNA: TGTGCCAGCAGCCCGCTGACGACAGGGGCTTCGGGTAACTATGGCTACACCTTC.

The genes are TRBV2 and TRBJ1-1; D is uncertain. Trimming cost V 7 bases and J 0 bases, with 12 bases left between them. This CDR3 is built from 14 residues. Germline V gives CDR1 SNHLY, CDR2 FYNNEI. CDR3 protein: CASTPTGMNTEAFF. Written as DNA, the CDR3 is TGTGCCAGCACCCCTACCGGGATGAACACTGAAGCTTTCTTT.